This TCR beta chain was captured by sequencing in a study of T cells after yellow fever vaccination. Concerning this clonotype: What it binds is unknown. At one of its ends the junction is not consistent with the germline gene, which may arise from a read error.

Per germline, CDR1 DFQATT and CDR2 SNEGSKA (reference sequence). The CDR3 runs to 14 residues. One entry per CDR3 protein results from TCRdb running MiXCR on the 5' RACE reads. The sample includes some 300,000 distinct CDR3 sequences, 7.5% to 9% of them seen just once. The study, taken as a whole, reports: Although the secondary response was weaker, it peaked faster, at day 5 versus 15.

The source is a man between 18 and 35 years old who received the YFV17D yellow fever vaccine. Here the sequenced sample was CD4+ T cells sorted from PBMCs, taken 5 days after the yellow fever booster vaccination. The V gene is TRBV20-1, the J gene TRBJ2-7; 10 bases are a match to TRBD1. The CDR3 nucleotides are TGCAGTGCTAGAGGGGGGACAGGGGAGAAGAGTGGTGGTTTC. It encodes CSARGGTGEKSGGF.